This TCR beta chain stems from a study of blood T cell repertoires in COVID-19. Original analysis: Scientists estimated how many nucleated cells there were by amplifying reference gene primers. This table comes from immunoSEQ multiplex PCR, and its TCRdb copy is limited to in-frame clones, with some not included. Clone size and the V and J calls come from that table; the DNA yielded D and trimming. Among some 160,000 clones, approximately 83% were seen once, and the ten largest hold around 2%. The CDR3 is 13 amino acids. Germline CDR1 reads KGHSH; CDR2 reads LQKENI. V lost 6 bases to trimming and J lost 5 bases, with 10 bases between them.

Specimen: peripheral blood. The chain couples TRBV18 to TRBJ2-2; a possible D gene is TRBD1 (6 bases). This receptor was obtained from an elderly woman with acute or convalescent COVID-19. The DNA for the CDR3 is TGTGCCAGCTCCCCAACAGGGACCGGGGAGCTGTTTTTT. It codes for CASSPTGTGELFF.